Below, 12 T cell receptor beta chains from the same sample are listed, as sequenced in a study of blood T cells in healthy people across ages. Together with a sample-barcoded 5' primer, a J-beta primer mix was included in a second PCR lasting roughly 7 to 11 cycles. One entry per CDR3 protein results from TCRdb running MiXCR on the 5' RACE reads. The sample lists roughly 500,000 distinct CDR3 sequences, about 25% occurring once. The specimen was blood. The receptors stem from a woman in her 70s in good health.

The genes are TRBV20-1 and TRBJ2-7; the D gene is possibly TRBD1 (7 bases). The V and J ends lost 0 bases and 3 bases respectively, with 15 bases between them. The CDR3 has 15 residues. Germline CDR1 reads DFQATT; CDR2 reads SNEGSKA (reference sequence). CDR3 in amino acids: CSARDSRQGGYEQYF. The CDR3 region has the DNA TGCAGTGCTAGAGATTCGAGACAGGGAGGCTACGAGCAGTACTTC.

The chain uses TRBV25-1 and TRBJ1-2; D unclear. The CDR3 is 15 residues long. V was cut by 1 base and J by 1 base, with 10 bases left in between. Germline V gene data show CDR1 as MGHDK and CDR2 as SYGVNS. This chain's CDR3 is CASSESHSLNYGYTF. The CDR3 DNA sequence: TGTGCCAGCAGTGAATCCCACAGCCTTAACTATGGCTACACCTTC.

This clonotype was counted at least ten times. The chain combines TRBV5-1 with TRBJ2-5; no reliable D call. The DNA matches TRBJ2-7 better at its end, which makes the J call doubtful. Germline CDR1 is SGHRS and CDR2 is YFSETQ. The length of the CDR3 is 11 residues. CDR3 in amino acids: CASRENYEQYF. The CDR3 nucleotides are TGCGCCAGCAGGGAAAACTACGAGCAGTACTTC.

The J gene is TRBJ1-3, the V gene TRBV27, with D tentatively TRBD1 (6 bases). The germline CDR1 and CDR2 sequences are MNHEY and SMNVEV (reference sequence). The length of the CDR3 is 15 residues. The V end lost 6 bases, the J end lost 4 bases, and 16 bases lay between the germline ends. In DNA, the CDR3 is TGTGCCAGCAGCCCCCGGCGGGGGCTCGGAAACACCATATATTTT. It is translated as CASSPRRGLGNTIYF.

The rearrangement joins TRBV5-6 to TRBJ1-4; D uncertain. The germline V gene has CDR1 SGHDT and CDR2 YYEEEE. V lost 1 base to trimming and J lost 8 bases, with 6 bases between them. The CDR3 runs to 12 residues. CDR3 amino acids: CASSLWREKLFF. The CDR3 bases are TGTGCCAGCAGCTTGTGGAGGGAAAAACTGTTTTTT.

V gene TRBV7-9 combines with J gene TRBJ1-1; D might be TRBD1 (5 bases). The germline V and J ends were trimmed by 5 bases and 4 bases, with 17 bases remaining between them. Germline V CDR1 and CDR2: SEHNR, FQNEAQ (reference sequence). The CDR3 runs to 15 residues. CDR3 region: CASSLGGVSGTEAFF. The CDR3 region has the DNA TGTGCCAGCAGCCTGGGGGGGGTCTCGGGCACTGAAGCTTTCTTT.

This clonotype was counted a few times. V gene TRBV7-2 combines with J gene TRBJ2-3, with D possibly TRBD2 on 6 matching bases. The ends were cut back, 0 bases at V and 12 bases at J, with 10 bases in the middle. The CDR3 loop spans 12 amino acids. Per germline, CDR1 SGHTA and CDR2 FQGNSA. CDR3: CASSLARGGQYF. The CDR3 nucleotides are TGTGCCAGCAGCTTAGCGCGGGGCGGCCAGTATTTT.

This clonotype appeared a single time. The genes are TRBV7-2 and TRBJ2-7; 15 nucleotides align to TRBD2. Germline V gene data show CDR1 as SGHTA and CDR2 as FQGNSA. The ends lost 1 base at V and 6 bases at J; junction bases unmatched: 10. The CDR3 length is 18 residues. Here the CDR3 DNA reads TGTGCCAGCAGCTTAGTTGGGACTAGCGGGGGGCCGGAGTCCGAGCAGTACTTC. It is translated as CASSLVGTSGGPESEQYF.

There are a few counts of this clonotype. V gene TRBV5-1 combines with J gene TRBJ2-2; D uncertain. V gave up 0 bases and J gave up 7 bases, with 13 bases separating them. Germline CDR1 and CDR2: SGHRS and YFSETQ. The CDR3 sequence is 15 residues long. DNA of the CDR3: TGCGCCAGCAGCTTGGGAGTAGGAGACATCGGGGAGCTGTTTTTT. It yields the protein CASSLGVGDIGELFF.

This chain uses TRBV7-2 with TRBJ1-2; D is possibly TRBD1 (6 bases). CDR3 length: 14 amino acids. Trimming stripped 2 bases from V and 5 bases from J, with 12 bases between. The germline V gene encodes CDR1 SGHTA and CDR2 FQGNSA. This CDR3 is CASSLRGRGYGYTF. The DNA for the CDR3 is TGTGCCAGCAGCTTAAGGGGGAGAGGTTATGGCTACACCTTC.

Comments on this clonotype: Germline is not matched at one junction end, which may reflect a read error. This chain uses TRBV12-3 or TRBV12-4 with TRBJ2-2; 12 nucleotides align to TRBD1. The CDR3 sequence is 15 residues long. CDR3 residues: CASSPGQGATGELLF. The CDR3 bases are TGTGCCAGCAGCCCGGGACAGGGGGCTACCGGGGAGCTGCTTTTT.

The chain uses TRBV20-1 and TRBJ1-1, with D hard to call. This CDR3 has 16 residues. V shed 1 base and J shed 11 bases, with 26 bases lying between them. CDR1 is DFQATT and CDR2 is SNEGSKA in the germline V gene (reference sequence). Written as DNA, the CDR3 is TGCAGTGCTAGAGGAGGTGTTGAAGAGGTAGTCGGGAGGGCTTTCTTT. Its protein is CSARGGVEEVVGRAFF.